This T cell receptor (beta chain) is from a study of CD8 T cells in ankylosing spondylitis. Study-level points and caveats: Typical of ankylosing spondylitis blood, it appeared, was a TCR beta motif of several highly homologous variants.

With regard to this clonotype: Antigen specificity is unknown.

TCRdb processed the 5' RACE reads anew with MiXCR; each CDR3 protein has one entry. This sample has 300,000 to 350,000 distinct CDR3 sequences, with about a fifth found just once. CDR3 length: 14 residues. Trimming at V came to 0 bases and at J to 3 bases, leaving 1 base not matched to a gene. The germline V gene encodes CDR1 SGHTA and CDR2 FQGNSA. The source material was blood, either unsorted or a sorted T cell fraction (not recorded which). The chain has TRBV7-2 and TRBJ2-7; TRBD2 matches at 8 bases. This receptor was obtained from a female donor with ankylosing spondylitis or in good health (not recorded which). The CDR3 is CASSLASGNYEQYF. The CDR3 bases are TGTGCCAGCAGCTTAGCTAGCGGGAACTACGAGCAGTACTTC. The whole variable domain, filled in from reference TRBV7-2 and TRBJ2-7, reads GAGVSQSPSNKVTEKGKDVELRCDPISGHTALYWYRQSLGQGLEFLIYFQGNSAPDKSGLPSDRFSAERTGGSVSTLTIQRTQQEDSAVYLCASSLASGNYEQYFGPGTRLTVT.